This record looks at one TCR beta chain sequence and its context. Its antigen is not yet known. One base away there is no much larger clone; base qualities are not given. The library was obtained by PCR. TCRdb shows the sequencer as Illumina HiSeq 2500. TCR library preparation used molecular barcoding, with unique molecular identifiers applied to normalize quantification of the TCRbeta repertoire. Clones were called with MiXCR by TCRdb after fastp trimmed the public reads at Q25, and only in-frame beta chains were retained. Every distinct CDR3 protein forms one entry, paired with its most common genes and DNA. The sample data list some 390,000 distinct CDR3 sequences, and about a fifth of these were observed just once. 3.5% to 4% of the sample is taken by the ten largest. This entry comes from a study of T-cell reconstitution after alpha-beta-depleted transplantation in children (dated by TCRdb to 2016 to 2018). Broadly, across the study: The study quantitatively tracked T-cell immune reconstitution after TCRalphabeta/CD19-depleted allogeneic hematopoietic cell transplantation in children using TCR repertoire profiling.

CDR1 and CDR2, looked up from the germline V gene, are SGHRS and YFSETQ. Trimming leaves V shorter by 3 bases and J shorter by 4 bases, with the junction holding 6 bases beyond the gene matches. Counted from cysteine to phenylalanine, this CDR3 has 16 amino acids. Here the CDR3 DNA is all that survives: 48 bases in frame from base 1. The source was PBMCs from the stem cell graft donor, collected from the stem cell graft. The chain is made from TRBV5-1 and TRBJ2-5; 13 junctional bases match TRBD2. This clonotype was obtained from a human donor who donated a stem cell graft to a child with acute myeloid leukemia. The DNA reads TGCGCCAGCAGCTCTCTACTAGCGGGAGGGCCAGAGACCCAGTACTTC. It specifies CASSSLLAGGPETQYF.